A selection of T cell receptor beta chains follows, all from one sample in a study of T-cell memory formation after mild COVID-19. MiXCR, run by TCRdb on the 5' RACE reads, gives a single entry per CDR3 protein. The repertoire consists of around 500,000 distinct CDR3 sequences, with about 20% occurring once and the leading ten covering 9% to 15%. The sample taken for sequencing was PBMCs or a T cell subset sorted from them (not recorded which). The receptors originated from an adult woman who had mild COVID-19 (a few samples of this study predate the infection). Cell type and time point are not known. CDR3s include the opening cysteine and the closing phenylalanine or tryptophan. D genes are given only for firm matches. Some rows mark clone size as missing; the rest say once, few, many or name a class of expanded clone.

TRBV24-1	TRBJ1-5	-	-	TGTGCCACCAGTGATTTGCAGCAGGGTCCAAGTCAGCCCCAGCATTTT	CATSDLQQGPSQPQHF
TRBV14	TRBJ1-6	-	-	TGTGCCAGCAGCCAACACCGGGACGTACGAAATAATTCACCCCTCCACTTT	CASSQHRDVRNNSPLHF
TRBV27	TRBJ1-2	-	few	TGTGCCAGCAGTTTATCTGCTCTGGGGGGCTGGTATGGCTACACCTTC	CASSLSALGGWYGYTF
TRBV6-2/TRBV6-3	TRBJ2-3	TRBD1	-	TGTGCCAGCAGTTACTCCCCGGACAGGGAGACAGATACGCAGTATTTT	CASSYSPDRETDTQYF
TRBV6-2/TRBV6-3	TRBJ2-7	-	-	TGTGCCAGCAGTTACCAAGTGGGAGAGCAGTACTTC	CASSYQVGEQYF
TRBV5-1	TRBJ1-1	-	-	TGCGCCAGCAGCTTCCTCGGGGGGACGAACACTGAAGCTTTCTTT	CASSFLGGTNTEAFF
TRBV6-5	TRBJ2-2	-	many	TGTGCCAGCAGTTCTACCATCGGGGAGCTGTTTTTT	CASSSTIGELFF
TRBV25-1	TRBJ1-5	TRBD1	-	TGTGCCAGCAGACAGACAGGGGAGAATCAGCCCCAGCATTTT	CASRQTGENQPQHF
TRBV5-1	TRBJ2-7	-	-	TGCGCCAGCAGCTTTTCAGGACCTACCTACGAGCAGTACTTC	CASSFSGPTYEQYF
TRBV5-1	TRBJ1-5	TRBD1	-	TGCGCCAGCAGCCTGATCGGGACAGGAGATCAGCCCCAGCATTTT	CASSLIGTGDQPQHF
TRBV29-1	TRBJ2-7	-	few	TGCAGCGCTGGGACGGTCTACGAGCAGTACTTC	CSAGTVYEQYF